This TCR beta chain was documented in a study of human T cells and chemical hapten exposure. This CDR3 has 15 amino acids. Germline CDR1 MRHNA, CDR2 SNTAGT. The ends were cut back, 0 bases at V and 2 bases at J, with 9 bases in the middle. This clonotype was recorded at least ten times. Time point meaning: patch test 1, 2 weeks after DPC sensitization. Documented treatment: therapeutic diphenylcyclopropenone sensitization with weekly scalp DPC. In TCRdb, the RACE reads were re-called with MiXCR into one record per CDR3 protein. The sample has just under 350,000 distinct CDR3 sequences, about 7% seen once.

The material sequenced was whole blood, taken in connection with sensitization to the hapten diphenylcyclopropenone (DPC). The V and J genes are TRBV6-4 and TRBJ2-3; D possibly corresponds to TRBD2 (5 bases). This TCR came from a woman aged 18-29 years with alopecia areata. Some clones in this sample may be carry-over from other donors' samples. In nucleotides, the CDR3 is TGTGCCAGCAGTGACTCGGCCGGACTCACAGATACGCAGTATTTT. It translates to CASSDSAGLTDTQYF.